This T cell receptor (beta chain) was sequenced in a study of patients and donors after allogeneic stem cell transplantation. V lost 0 bases and J lost 7; bases outside the gene matches: 3. The germline CDR1 and CDR2 sequences are SGHTA and FQGNSA. There are 15 residues in the CDR3. This clonotype was detected many times. One entry per CDR3 protein results from TCRdb running MiXCR on the RT-PCR reads. Of around 17,000 distinct CDR3 sequences listed, 25% to 30% are singletons. The source is a human donor who was either an allogeneic HSCT recipient or a stem cell or donor lymphocyte infusion donor (not recorded which). It is not recorded whose cells these are; they may come from a transplant donor. The chain recombines TRBV7-2 with TRBJ1-4, with TRBD1 identical over 9 bases. Sequenced material: blood, either unsorted or a sorted T cell fraction (not recorded which). The CDR3 spells CASSLAGTGTEKLFF. CDR3 bases: TGTGCCAGCAGCTTAGCCGGGACAGGGACTGAAAAACTGTTTTTT.